This T cell receptor beta chain is from a study of blood T cell repertoires in COVID-19. Study context: The samples span acute and convalescent COVID-19 from the United States, Italy and Spain. Sources were T cells, B-cell-depleted T cells, or PBMCs; the material itself was cDNA or gDNA.

Authors' data handling: Researchers report that nucleated cell counts were estimated from reference gene primer amplification. Sequenced by immunoSEQ multiplex PCR; TCRdb stores in-frame clones only, minus some. V, J and clone size are those of that table, while D and trimming were read from the DNA. The sample has 80,000 to 100,000 clones; nearly 95% are singletons. The CDR3 consists of 14 residues. Per the germline V gene, CDR1 is KGHSY and CDR2 is FQNENV. Germline trimming cut 2 bases from V and 5 bases from J; bases unmatched to any gene: 5. The material sequenced was peripheral blood. The chain links TRBV16 to TRBJ1-2; 7 bases align to TRBD1. This clonotype was obtained from a human donor with active COVID-19. The donor label of this sample is uncertain. CDR3 residues: CASSQAPGQYGYTF. CDR3 DNA sequence: TGTGCCAGCAGCCAAGCTCCGGGACAGTATGGCTACACCTTC.